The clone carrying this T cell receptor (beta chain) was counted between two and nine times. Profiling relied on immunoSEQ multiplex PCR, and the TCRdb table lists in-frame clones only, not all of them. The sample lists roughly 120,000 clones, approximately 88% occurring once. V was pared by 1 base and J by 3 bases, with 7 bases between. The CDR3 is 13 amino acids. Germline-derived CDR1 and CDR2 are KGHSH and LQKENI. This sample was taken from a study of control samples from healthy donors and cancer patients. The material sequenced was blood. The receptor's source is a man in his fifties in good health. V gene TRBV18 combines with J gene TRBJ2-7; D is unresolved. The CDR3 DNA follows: TGTGCCAGCTCACCACGGGCAGACTACGAGCAGTACTTC. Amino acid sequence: CASSPRADYEQYF.